Below, one T cell receptor beta chain is given with its context. Its antigen is not yet known. Base qualities were left out, and no much larger clone turns up one base away. The data were obtained in a study of OX40 agonist ivuxolimab in advanced cancers. About the full investigation: Ivuxolimab, which targeted the costimulatory receptor OX40 (CD134), was an agonistic, fully human IgG2 monoclonal antibody. Intravenous ivuxolimab was administered to patients every 2 weeks at six dose levels: 0.01, 0.1, 0.3, 1.5, 3 and 10 mg/kg. Of the approximately 50 dose-escalation patients, hepatocellular carcinoma was present in 19, melanoma in approximately 15, renal cell carcinoma in 9 and head and neck cancer in 9. A male proportion of under 85% and a mean age of approximately 60 years, ranging from about 23 to 79, were recorded for the dose-escalation cohort. Patients were allowed to have had prior anti-PD-1, anti-PD-L1 or anti-CTLA-4 therapy, and 30% to 40% of the dose-escalation patients had previously received checkpoint inhibitors. Partial responses occurred in three dose-escalation patients, of whom one had hepatocellular carcinoma and two had cutaneous melanoma. The purpose of peripheral TCRbeta sequencing was to test whether ivuxolimab changed TCR sequence diversity and led to clonal T-cell expansion. The monotherapy dose-escalation portion (N ≈ 56 patients) of the phase I ivuxolimab trial is reported in the paper.

Ends trimmed: V by 5 bases, J by 3 bases; bases unmatched to a gene: 2. Measured from the cysteine to the phenylalanine, the CDR3 is 15 residues long. Here the CDR3 DNA is all that survives: 45 bases in frame from base 1. CDR1 SEHNR and CDR2 FQNEAQ are derived from the germline V gene (reference sequence). Results and caveats for the whole study, not just this receptor: At doses of 0.1 to 3.0 mg/kg, clonal expansion of both CD4+ and CD8+ blood T cells was observed from baseline to week 6. Antigen specificity was not determined for the clonally expanded peripheral T cells. After ivuxolimab, more expanded clones were found on average in CD8+ T cells than in CD4+ T cells. In the 0.1-3.0 mg/kg groups, partial responders had among the lowest normalized peripheral clonal expansion, particularly in CD8+ T cells. Low levels of normalized T-cell clonal expansion were also shown by some nonresponding patients.

Patients with autoimmune disease history or receiving systemic immunosuppression were excluded from the trial. In every dose cohort, peripheral blood was drawn for TCR sequencing at baseline, cycle 4 day 1, and cycle 7 day 1. Samples came from an open-label, multicenter, first-in-human phase I dose-escalation trial of ivuxolimab. The trial enrolled adults with locally advanced or metastatic head and neck squamous cell, hepatocellular, melanoma or renal cell carcinoma. Before TCR sequencing, CD4+ T cells and CD8+ T cells were sorted from peripheral blood as separate populations. To sequence the TCRbeta CDR3 region, genomic DNA was isolated from the sorted cells. The immunoSEQ Assay was used to sequence the TCRbeta CDR3 regions. TCRdb mirrors the immuneACCESS table, restricted to in-frame sequences. Some clones are absent from its copies; in checked studies, under half trace to an unresolved V gene, and the reason for the others is unknown. For this sample there are roughly 70,000 clones; 75% to 90% appear just once. In total, the top ten clones hold roughly 2.3% of the sample.

This chain is built from TRBV7-9 and TRBJ2-2; TRBD1 fits 11 bases in the junction. The TCR was taken from an adult with an advanced solid tumor such as melanoma, head and neck, liver or kidney cancer. The sequenced sample was CD4+ or CD8+ T cells sorted from blood, obtained in a trial of the OX40 agonist ivuxolimab. The CDR3 sequence is CASSMGQGDTGELFF. The DNA is TGTGCCAGCAGCATGGGACAGGGGGACACCGGGGAGCTGTTTTTT.